These 18 T cell receptor beta chains share one sample of origin, sequenced in a study of CD4+ T cells in melanoma. The data were produced by immunoSEQ multiplex PCR, yet TCRdb's version contains in-frame clones alone and is incomplete. The data contain fewer than 150,000 clones, about 93% of them singletons. These receptors came from a human donor with melanoma.

V usage is TRBV30 and J usage is TRBJ2-3, with TRBD2 as a possible D gene (5 bases). The CDR3 loop spans 14 amino acids. The germline V gene has CDR1 GTSNPN and CDR2 SVGIG (reference sequence). Trimming removed 0 bases at V and 6 bases at J, with 13 bases between. The CDR3 nucleotides read TGTGCCTGGAGTGTACTAGTTGGGCTGGATACGCAGTATTTT. It specifies CAWSVLVGLDTQYF.

This clone was picked up one time. The chain uses TRBV2 and TRBJ1-6; 8 bases line up with TRBD1. The junction had 2 bases not matched to a gene; V was cut back by 4 bases and J by 0 bases. This CDR3 is 16 amino acids long. Germline V gene data show CDR1 as SNHLY and CDR2 as FYNNEI. CDR3 DNA sequence: TGTGCCAGCAGTGGACAGGGGAGCTCCTATAATTCACCCCTCCACTTT. Amino acids: CASSGQGSSYNSPLHF.

The rearrangement joins TRBV5-1 to TRBJ1-2, with D possibly matching TRBD1 (6 bases). The germline gives CDR1 SGHRS, CDR2 YFSETQ. CDR3 size: 14 residues. The germline V and J ends were trimmed by 0 bases and 8 bases, with 14 bases remaining between them. CDR3: CASSLVTGTYGYTF. The DNA of the CDR3 is TGCGCCAGCAGCTTGGTCACAGGGACGTACGGCTACACCTTC.

The gene calls are TRBV4-1 and TRBJ1-4, with 7 bases identical to TRBD1. CDR1 and CDR2 from the germline V gene are MGHRA and YSYEKL. The CDR3 loop spans 16 amino acids. With 4 bases clipped from V and 10 bases from J, the junction kept 15 bases outside the gene matches. The CDR3 is CASSLNPGEGARKLFF. For the CDR3, the DNA is TGCGCCAGCAGCCTAAATCCGGGGGAGGGGGCGAGAAAACTGTTTTTT.

The chain couples TRBV5-1 to TRBJ2-1; TRBD1 matches 8 bases. J lost 4 bases, V lost 2 bases, and 11 bases had no gene match. CDR1 is SGHRS, CDR2 YFSETQ, per germline. This CDR3 is 17 amino acids long. CDR3 sequence (DNA): TGCGCCAGCAGCTTTTGGCACACCGGGACAGGATACAATGAGCAGTTCTTC. Amino acid sequence: CASSFWHTGTGYNEQFF.

This chain joins TRBV10-3 and TRBJ1-2; TRBD1 matches at 7 bases. The CDR3 is 13 amino acids. J was trimmed by 7 bases and V by 4 bases; bases with no gene match: 6. The germline V gene encodes CDR1 ENHRY and CDR2 SYGVKD. Here the CDR3 DNA reads TGTGCCATCAGTGGTGGGACAGCGGGTGGCTACACCTTC. Protein sequence: CAISGGTAGGYTF.

This chain joins TRBV15 and TRBJ1-1; no clear D. The germline CDR1 and CDR2 sequences are LNHNV and YYDKDF (reference sequence). The CDR3 contains 15 residues. Deletions cut 5 bases from V and 1 base from J, with 14 bases between. CDR3 sequence reads: CATSGRLHENTEAFF. The CDR3 DNA is TGTGCCACCAGCGGCCGACTCCACGAGAACACTGAAGCTTTCTTT.

The V and J genes are TRBV5-6 and TRBJ2-1; D is ambiguous. The CDR3 totals 14 residues. CDR1 and CDR2 (germline): SGHDT, YYEEEE. The V end was cut by 2 bases, the J end by 4 bases, with 10 bases between. Here the CDR3 DNA reads TGTGCCAGCAGCTTAGCCAGCCTATACAATGAGCAGTTCTTC. Protein: CASSLASLYNEQFF.

The rearrangement joins TRBV7-2 to TRBJ1-2, with 7 bases matching TRBD1. Germline-derived CDR1 and CDR2 are SGHTA and FQGNSA. With V trimmed by 5 bases and J by 8 bases, 11 bases remained unmatched. This CDR3 has 14 residues. CDR3 in amino acids: CASSTRQGARGYTF. The CDR3, as DNA: TGTGCCAGCAGCACTCGACAGGGTGCGAGGGGCTACACCTTC.

This chain connects TRBV5-4 to TRBJ2-7; 8 nucleotides align to TRBD1. The CDR3 consists of 14 residues. The V gene end was trimmed by 4 bases and the J gene end by 3 bases; junction bases not matched to a gene: 6. Germline CDR1 reads SGHNT; CDR2 reads YYREEE (reference sequence). The CDR3 DNA reads TGTGCCAGCAGCGAAACCAGGGGGCTCTACGAGCAGTACTTC. Amino acids: CASSETRGLYEQYF.

The CDR3 bases are TGTGCCAGCAGCCAAGAGGTACGGGGGCTCCATACGCAGTATTTT. Protein product: CASSQEVRGLHTQYF. The V and J genes are TRBV4-2 and TRBJ2-3, with D perhaps given as TRBD1 or TRBD2 (6 bases each). The CDR3 runs 15 residues. The germline gives CDR1 LGHNA, CDR2 YNFKEQ. With 0 bases removed from V and 7 bases from J, the gap between germline ends came to 14 bases.

The genes are TRBV6-1 and TRBJ2-1, with 12 bases fitting TRBD1. V trimming: 7 bases; J trimming: 8 bases; junction bases outside the gene matches: 9. This CDR3 has 15 amino acids. Germline CDR1 reads MNHNS; CDR2 reads SASEGT. The CDR3 region is CASKERGQGAYEQFF. The DNA of the CDR3 is TGTGCCAGCAAGGAACGGGGACAGGGGGCATATGAGCAGTTCTTC.

This rearrangement joins TRBV18 to TRBJ2-5; D is possibly TRBD1 (6 bases). V was clipped by 1 base and J by 5 bases, with 14 bases between them. The CDR3 is made up of 15 amino acids. CDR1 and CDR2 (germline): KGHSH, LQKENI. The CDR3 sequence: CASSPLVGAAETQYF. The CDR3 DNA reads TGTGCCAGCTCACCACTCGTGGGGGCTGCGGAGACCCAGTACTTC.

There are a few counts of this clone. The V call is TRBV2, the J call TRBJ2-7, with 9 bases that match TRBD2. V lost 6 bases and J lost 4; bases outside the gene matches: 16. CDR3 length: 17 residues. Germline CDR1 is SNHLY and CDR2 is FYNNEI. CDR3: CASRALSGGGFLYEQYF. CDR3 DNA: TGTGCCAGCAGGGCCCTTAGCGGGGGAGGTTTTCTGTACGAGCAGTACTTC.

The J gene is TRBJ2-5, the V gene TRBV5-1, with 8 bases fitting TRBD1. CDR1 and CDR2 from the germline V gene are SGHRS and YFSETQ. The CDR3 is made up of 16 amino acids. Trimming cost V 4 bases and J 5 bases; bases outside gene matches: 13. The DNA for the CDR3 is TGCGCCAGCAGCCGGGCCCCAGGGGGCGGCGAGGAGACCCAGTACTTC. Its translation: CASSRAPGGGEETQYF.

The V gene is TRBV23-1, the J gene TRBJ1-1; 8 bases line up with TRBD1. TRBV23-1 is designated an ORF whose function remains uncertain. Trimming took 4 bases from V and 4 from J; bases not matched to a gene: 8. The length of the CDR3 is 15 residues. The CDR3 nucleotides are TGCGCCAGCAGTCGGGTGGGGACAGGCGCCACTGAAGCTTTCTTT. Translated, it gives CASSRVGTGATEAFF.

This sequence joins TRBV19 and TRBJ1-1; 7 nucleotides line up with TRBD1. Trimming at V came to 6 bases and at J to 1 base, leaving 2 bases not matched to a gene. This CDR3 contains 13 residues. The germline gives CDR1 LNHDA, CDR2 SQIVND (reference sequence). This chain's CDR3 is CASRDRPNTEAFF. CDR3 bases: TGTGCCAGTAGGGACAGGCCGAACACTGAAGCTTTCTTT.

The chain joins TRBV5-6 to TRBJ1-2; 7 bases line up with TRBD1. The CDR3 is made up of 17 amino acids. CDR1 is SGHDT and CDR2 is YYEEEE in the germline V gene. Trimming took 5 bases from V and 4 from J; bases not matched to a gene: 17. CDR3 sequence (DNA): TGTGCCAGCAGTGGCGACAGGGTTCGGTTGAGGGGCTATGGCTACACCTTC. Translated: CASSGDRVRLRGYGYTF.